A single TCR beta chain is shown here with its context. The study gave donors nivolumab, ipilimumab, aspirin, low-dose cyclophosphamide and low-dose radiotherapy. This entry is derived from a study of low-dose radiotherapy and immunotherapy resistance in tumors. TRAV- and TRBV-specific primers were used for first-strand cDNA, which covered alpha and beta chains. TCRs underwent roughly 19 PCR cycles of amplification with a constant-region primer and V-primer adapter. In TCRdb, the reads were re-called with MiXCR into one record per CDR3 protein. The profile covers several thousand distinct CDR3 sequences, with about 57% appearing a single time and roughly 13% taken by the ten largest. Per germline, CDR1 KGHDR and CDR2 SFDVKD. V lost 9 bases and J 3 bases, leaving 14 bases between the germline ends. The CDR3 sequence is 15 residues long.

This chain uses TRBV24-1 with TRBJ2-6; the D gene could be TRBD1 or TRBD2 (5 bases each). The sequence came from a human donor with advanced metastatic prostate, ovarian, gallbladder or colorectal cancer (not recorded which). This table probably holds off-target reads from a library built for another chain. The CDR3 region is CATSLGGDGANVLTF. The CDR3 coding sequence is TGTGCCACCTCCCTTGGGGGAGATGGGGCCAACGTCCTGACTTTC.